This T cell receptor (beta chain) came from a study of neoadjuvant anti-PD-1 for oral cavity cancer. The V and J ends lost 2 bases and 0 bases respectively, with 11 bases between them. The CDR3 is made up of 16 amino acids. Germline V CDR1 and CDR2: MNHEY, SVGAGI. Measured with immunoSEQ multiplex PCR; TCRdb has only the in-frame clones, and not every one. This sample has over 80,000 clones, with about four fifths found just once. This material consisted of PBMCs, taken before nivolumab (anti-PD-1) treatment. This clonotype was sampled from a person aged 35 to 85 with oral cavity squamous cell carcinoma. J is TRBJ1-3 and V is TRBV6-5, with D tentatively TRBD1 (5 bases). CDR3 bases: TGTGCCAGCAGTTACGCAGGACAAAACTCTGGAAACACCATATATTTT. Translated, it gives CASSYAGQNSGNTIYF.